The 4 T cell receptor beta chains reported below all come from one sample, sequenced in a study of identical twins. TCRdb itself ran the 5' RACE reads through MiXCR, one entry per CDR3 protein. The table lists hundreds of thousands of distinct CDR3 sequences, roughly 12% of them singletons. This same sample was also part of a study on yellow fever vaccine responses in identical twins.

The sequenced material came from PBMCs. Every receptor here comes from a woman between 18 and 29 years old in good health.

In this sample, this clonotype turned up many times. This chain joins TRBV5-1 and TRBJ1-1; the D gene is possibly TRBD1 (5 bases). This CDR3 contains 13 residues. Germline V gives CDR1 SGHRS, CDR2 YFSETQ. V was trimmed by 6 bases and J by 1 base, leaving 10 bases between them. CDR3 DNA: TGCGCCAGCAAAACGGGGCAGAACACTGAAGCTTTCTTT. Translation: CASKTGQNTEAFF.

This clonotype occurred many times. The chain has TRBV29-1 and TRBJ2-2; TRBD1 matches at 7 bases. The CDR3 totals 14 residues. Trimming cost V 7 bases and J 2 bases; bases outside gene matches: 7. Germline V CDR1 and CDR2: SQVTM, ANQGSEA. The CDR3 sequence is CSARDRLNTGELFF. CDR3 DNA: TGCAGCGCAAGGGACAGACTAAACACCGGGGAGCTGTTTTTT.

This clonotype was seen a few times. The chain links TRBV10-3 to TRBJ2-5, with D tentatively TRBD1 (6 bases). The germline CDR1 and CDR2 sequences are ENHRY and SYGVKD. The CDR3 is 13 amino acids. Trimming stripped 2 bases from V and 4 bases from J, with 8 bases between. The CDR3 bases are TGTGCCATCAGTGAGAGGGGGAGAGAGACCCAGTACTTC. Protein product: CAISERGRETQYF.

This clonotype was found a few times. The V call is TRBV10-3, the J call TRBJ1-6; 7 bases map to TRBD1. V gave up 11 bases and J gave up 5 bases; unmatched junction bases: 6. Germline V gene data show CDR1 as ENHRY and CDR2 as SYGVKD. CDR3 length equals 13 residues. Written as DNA, the CDR3 is TGTGCCGCCGGGACAGAAAATAATTCACCCCTCCACTTT. Amino acids: CAAGTENNSPLHF.